Listed below are T cell receptor beta chains from one sample, sequenced in a study of T cells in localized non-small cell lung cancer. Only in-frame clones appear in the TCRdb table, and some are missing; sequencing was by immunoSEQ multiplex PCR. Of about 20,000 clones in the sample, approximately 87% were seen once. The sample here was PBMCs, taken before any cancer treatment. These receptors were obtained from a man aged 40-75 years with stage II squamous cell lung carcinoma. Each CDR3 is given without its conserved first and last residue.

TRBV19	ASSKLAGFGTDTQY
TRBV7-2	ASSFAGEETQY
TRBV28	ASTAGGTPSTGANVLT
TRBV5-6	ASSLVGVRVNTEAF
TRBV7-3	ASSKKGPPQETQY
TRBV25-1	ASSLTGTGLYEQY
TRBV6-5	ASRSPADEQF
TRBV5-1	ASSLAHRANEKLF
TRBV6-6	ASSPRQGSAYEQY
TRBV19	ASSIPGQPYYGYT
TRBV19	ATTLDHKPLGANVLT
TRBV28	ASSPSTTSGDTDTQY
TRBV30	GLRLGSPLH
TRBV29-1	SVVRGNTEAF
TRBV5-6	ASSLWLGGQGNSPLH
TRBV5-1	ASVGAGELF
TRBV11-2	ASSLSEAAKSGNTIY
TRBV19	ASSPRANSGNTIY
TRBV2	ASNRDRGRIDEKLF
TRBV5-4	ASSLPGTGGVYGYT
TRBV27	ASSLSYRGSSYEQY
TRBV15	ATSRGRQGHVSPYEQY
TRBV11-2	ASSVMAGGNSPLH
TRBV10-1	ASSESDGNTEAF
TRBV11-2	ASSLDGVFIGELF
TRBV19	ASSIQTFSGNTIY
TRBV7-3	ASSSSDGSPLH
TRBV29-1	SVAVTGAPGEQY
TRBV6-1	ASSERRTASGNTIY
TRBV27	ASSSGQGNQPQH
TRBV10-3	AISALGQDSNQPQH
TRBV6-1	ASSEAKTGARNQPQH
TRBV11-2	ASSLIGSNEQF
TRBV7-3	ASSPNGGPGTEAF
TRBV29-1	SARGRAADSYEQY
TRBV2	ASSVNEDSSNEQF
TRBV11-3	ASSDSGLAGAEQF
TRBV11-1	ASSPSDNLGYT
TRBV9	ASSVAGGANYGYT
TRBV21-1	ASSTPKRGILEKLF
TRBV5-1	ASSLRGTAEETQY
TRBV11-3	ASSGGTEAF
TRBV6-1	ASSDSGVYGYT
TRBV28	ASSTAPDSFGANVLT
TRBV9	ASSSGVGYNEQF
TRBV12-5	ASGLVAAPTDTQY
TRBV7-2	ASSLGGASTDTQY
TRBV6-6	ASSPQGSTEAF
TRBV5-6	ASSLFKWQF
TRBV4-1	ASSQDLGVGGYT
TRBV29-1	SVQAVRGDTQY
TRBV5-6	ASSPGTVNTEAF
TRBV7-9	ASTVLRGEQY
TRBV10-3	AISGARAGTTSTDTQY